The 15 T cell receptor beta chains below all came from one sample that was sequenced in a study of spatial heterogeneity in lung cancer. Specified time point: blood at routine non-recurrence follow-up after resection. TCRdb ran MiXCR on the 5' RACE reads and lists one entry per CDR3 protein. The sample lists 95,000 to 120,000 distinct CDR3 sequences; 10% to 14% were seen once. The source material was PBMCs, sampled at follow-up. The receptors shown here come from a female donor with early-stage non-small cell lung cancer.

This clonotype was found a few times. The DNA of the CDR3 is TGTGCCAGCAGCCCAAGGGAGTCCTTTTCCCAAGAGACCCAGTACTTC. Translation: CASSPRESFSQETQYF. V is TRBV9 and J is TRBJ2-5; tentatively, D is TRBD2 (5 bases). V was pared by 4 bases and J by 1 base, with 17 bases between. The CDR3 contains 16 residues. CDR1 is SGDLS, CDR2 YYNGEE, per germline.

The genes are TRBV4-2 and TRBJ2-3; 8 bases align to TRBD2. V shed 0 bases and J 0 bases; nucleotides not matched to a gene: 2. Germline V gene lookup returns CDR1 LGHNA and CDR2 YNFKEQ. This CDR3 is 16 amino acids long. The CDR3 region is CASSQDSGRSTDTQYF. The CDR3 DNA sequence: TGTGCCAGCAGCCAAGACAGCGGGAGAAGCACAGATACGCAGTATTTT.

This clonotype showed up many times. The chain links TRBV18 to TRBJ2-3, with D hard to call. Germline V lookup: CDR1 KGHSH, CDR2 LQKENI. Deletions cut 4 bases from V and 3 bases from J, with 11 bases between. This CDR3 is 14 amino acids long. In DNA form, the CDR3 reads TGTGCCAGCTCACTCACGCTCGGTACAGATACGCAGTATTTT. Translation: CASSLTLGTDTQYF. Based on the CDR3 plus reference TRBV18 and TRBJ2-3, the full variable domain is NAGVMQNPRHLVRRRGQEARLRCSPMKGHSHVYWYRQLPEEGLKFMVYLQKENIIDESGMPKERFSAEFPKEGPSILRIQQVVRGDSAAYFCASSLTLGTDTQYFGPGTRLTVL.

This clonotype was counted at least ten times. The V and J genes are TRBV29-1 and TRBJ1-2; 8 positions match TRBD1. The CDR3 is made up of 12 amino acids. V lost 2 bases, J lost 5 bases, and 1 base stayed unmatched. Germline V gene sequence: CDR1 SQVTM, CDR2 ANQGSEA. The CDR3 bases are TGCAGCGTTGAACAGGGGGCGTATGGCTACACCTTC. Its translation is CSVEQGAYGYTF. Together with reference TRBV29-1 and TRBJ1-2, the CDR3 gives the full variable domain: SAVISQKPSRDICQRGTSLTIQCQVDSQVTMMFWYRQQPGQSLTLIATANQGSEATYESGFVIDKFPISRPNLTFSTLTVSNMSPEDSSIYLCSVEQGAYGYTFGSGTRLTVV.

The J gene is TRBJ2-7, the V gene TRBV29-1, with 9 bases fitting TRBD2. The V gene's germline CDR1 is SQVTM and CDR2 ANQGSEA. Trimming cost V 4 bases and J 3 bases; bases outside gene matches: 4. This CDR3 spans 13 amino acids. The CDR3 DNA follows: TGCAGCGTTGTAGCGGGGGCCGGCTACGAGCAGTACGTC. Its translation is CSVVAGAGYEQYV.

The rearrangement joins TRBV29-1 to TRBJ2-2; D remains unclear. This CDR3 region has 15 residues. The germline CDR1 and CDR2 sequences are SQVTM and ANQGSEA. Trimming left V 0 bases short and J 0 bases short, with 8 bases between. The CDR3 is CSVEESSPNTGELFF. The CDR3, as DNA: TGCAGCGTTGAAGAGAGTAGCCCGAACACCGGGGAGCTGTTTTTT.

This clonotype was recorded a few times. This chain joins TRBV5-1 and TRBJ2-5; perhaps TRBD1 as D (6 bases). From germline, CDR1 is SGHRS and CDR2 YFSETQ. CDR3 size: 15 residues. The V end was cut by 4 bases, the J end by 2 bases, with 15 bases between. DNA of the CDR3: TGCGCCAGCAGCCGACAAGGACAGATTCAAGAGACCCAGTACTTC. Its translation is CASSRQGQIQETQYF.

The rearrangement joins TRBV11-2 to TRBJ2-5; TRBD1 aligns across 12 bases. This CDR3 has 16 amino acids. V lost 8 bases to trimming and J lost 2 bases; unmatched junction nucleotides: 9. The germline CDR1 and CDR2 sequences are SGHAT and FQNNGV. CDR3 protein: CASGPGTGGKQETQYF. In DNA, the CDR3 is TGTGCCAGCGGACCAGGGACAGGGGGCAAACAAGAGACCCAGTACTTC.

Remarks on this clonotype: This may arise from a read error, as a much more abundant clone is one base away. The rearrangement uses TRBV3-1 and TRBJ1-1; D possibly corresponds to TRBD1 (5 bases). V gave up 0 bases and J gave up 4 bases, with 12 bases separating them. CDR3 size: 15 residues. Germline CDR1 LGHDT, CDR2 YNNKEL (reference sequence). DNA of the CDR3: TGTGCCAGCAGCCAAGAGGAGGGGCGCATCACTGAAGCTTTCTTT. It yields the protein CASSQEEGRITEAFF.

This clonotype was picked up many times. The rearrangement links TRBV11-2 to TRBJ2-1; D not resolved. The V end was cut by 5 bases, the J end by 7 bases, with 9 bases between. The germline V gene has CDR1 SGHAT and CDR2 FQNNGV. The CDR3 is 12 residues long. CDR3 DNA: TGTGCCAGCAGCGAAGACCGAAATGAGCAGTTCTTC. It yields the protein CASSEDRNEQFF.

The genes are TRBV18 and TRBJ2-2, with 10 bases identical to TRBD2. CDR3 length: 17 amino acids. The germline gives CDR1 KGHSH, CDR2 LQKENI. The J segment lost 2 bases and the V segment lost 3 bases, leaving 6 bases of the junction unmatched. CDR3 protein: CASSPLAGAGNTGELFF. CDR3 coding DNA: TGTGCCAGCTCACCCCTAGCGGGAGCGGGTAACACCGGGGAGCTGTTTTTT.

This clonotype was found a few times. V and J are TRBV19 and TRBJ1-2, with 7 bases that match TRBD1. The CDR3 has 14 amino acids. Germline V gene data show CDR1 as LNHDA and CDR2 as SQIVND (reference sequence). The V segment lost 5 bases and the J segment 7 bases; nucleotides outside the gene matches: 10. The CDR3: CASSSPGTVPGYTF. The CDR3, as DNA: TGTGCCAGTAGTTCGCCCGGGACAGTTCCTGGCTACACCTTC.

Within the sample, this clonotype is medium-sized. The chain joins TRBV20-1 to TRBJ2-1; 7 bases map to TRBD2. CDR1 and CDR2 (germline): DFQATT, SNEGSKA (reference sequence). The junction had 4 bases not matched to a gene; V was cut back by 0 bases and J by 2 bases. This CDR3 has 15 residues. The CDR3 loop is CSARDGGTTYNEQFF. The CDR3 DNA reads TGCAGTGCTAGAGATGGGGGGACTACCTACAATGAGCAGTTCTTC.

V usage is TRBV7-2 and J usage is TRBJ2-5; TRBD2 might be the D (6 bases). The V end was cut by 0 bases, the J end by 3 bases, with 8 bases between. The CDR3 spans 14 residues. Looked up from germline, CDR1 is SGHTA and CDR2 is FQGNSA. The CDR3 DNA is TGTGCCAGCAGCTTAGCGGGACTGAAAGAGACCCAGTACTTC. Amino acid sequence: CASSLAGLKETQYF. Combining the CDR3 with reference TRBV7-2 and TRBJ2-5 gives the whole variable domain GAGVSQSPSNKVTEKGKDVELRCDPISGHTALYWYRQSLGQGLEFLIYFQGNSAPDKSGLPSDRFSAERTGGSVSTLTIQRTQQEDSAVYLCASSLAGLKETQYFGPGTRLLVL.

This clonotype showed up just a few times. The chain links TRBV11-2 to TRBJ2-1; 12 positions agree with TRBD2. CDR1 is SGHAT and CDR2 is FQNNGV in the germline V gene. Trimming at V came to 6 bases and at J to 4 bases, leaving 4 bases not matched to a gene. This CDR3 is built from 15 residues. The chain's CDR3 is CASSKTSGSYNEQFF. Here the CDR3 DNA reads TGTGCCAGCAGTAAGACTAGCGGGAGTTACAATGAGCAGTTCTTC. Supplemented by reference TRBV11-2 and TRBJ2-1, the full variable domain reads EAGVAQSPRYKIIEKRQSVAFWCNPISGHATLYWYQQILGQGPKLLIQFQNNGVVDDSQLPKDRFSAERLKGVDSTLKIQPAKLEDSAVYLCASSKTSGSYNEQFFGPGTRLTVL.